This T cell receptor (beta chain) was recorded in a study of blood T cell repertoires in COVID-19. Study at large: From the United States, Italy and Spain came samples of acute and convalescent COVID-19. From T cells, B-cell-depleted T cells, or PBMCs came the material, which was cDNA or gDNA.

Per the study methods: Reference gene primers were amplified, and this amplification served to estimate nucleated cell counts. TCRdb's table, derived via immunoSEQ multiplex PCR, lists solely in-frame clones and lacks some. For V, J and clone size, that table is used; D and trimming come from the DNA. The sample has some 140,000 clones, over 60% seen once. This clone showed up just once. Deletions cut 3 bases from V and 3 bases from J, with 12 bases between. Germline CDR1 reads SGHTA; CDR2 reads FQGNSA. CDR3 size: 15 residues. The V and J genes are TRBV7-2 and TRBJ1-5, with a weak D call TRBD1 (6 bases). The sample comprised peripheral blood. The clonotype comes from a man older than 75 with acute or convalescent COVID-19. CDR3 bases: TGTGCCAGCAGCTTGAGAACAGGGTTCAATCAGCCCCAGCATTTT. Amino acids: CASSLRTGFNQPQHF.